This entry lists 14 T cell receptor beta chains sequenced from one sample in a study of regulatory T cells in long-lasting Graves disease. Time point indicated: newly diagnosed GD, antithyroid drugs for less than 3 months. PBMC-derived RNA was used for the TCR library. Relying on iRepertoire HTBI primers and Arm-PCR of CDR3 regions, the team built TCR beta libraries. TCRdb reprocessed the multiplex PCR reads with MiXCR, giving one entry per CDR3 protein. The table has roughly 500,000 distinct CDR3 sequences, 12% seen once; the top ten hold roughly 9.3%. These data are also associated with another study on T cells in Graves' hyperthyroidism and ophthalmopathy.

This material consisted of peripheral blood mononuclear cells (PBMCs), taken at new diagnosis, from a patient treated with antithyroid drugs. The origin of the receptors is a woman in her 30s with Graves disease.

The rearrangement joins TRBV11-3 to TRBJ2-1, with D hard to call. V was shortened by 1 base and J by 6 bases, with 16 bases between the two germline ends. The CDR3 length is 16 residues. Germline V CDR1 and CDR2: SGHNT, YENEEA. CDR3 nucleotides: TGTGCCAGCAGCTTAGCGGCGGCTAGATTTCGCAATGAGCAGTTCTTC. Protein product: CASSLAAARFRNEQFF.

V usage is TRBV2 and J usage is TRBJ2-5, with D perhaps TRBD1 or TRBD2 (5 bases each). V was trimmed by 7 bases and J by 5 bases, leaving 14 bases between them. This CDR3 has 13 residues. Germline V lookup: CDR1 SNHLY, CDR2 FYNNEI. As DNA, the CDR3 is TGTGCCAGCATGGGGGAAGCTCAGGAGACCCAGTACTTC. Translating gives CASMGEAQETQYF.

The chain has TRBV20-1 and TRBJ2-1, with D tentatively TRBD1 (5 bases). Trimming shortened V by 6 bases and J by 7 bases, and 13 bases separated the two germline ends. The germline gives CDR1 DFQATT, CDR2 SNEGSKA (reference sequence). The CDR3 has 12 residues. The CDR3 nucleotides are TGCAGTGCAGGACACCCGTGGAATGAGCAGTTCTTC. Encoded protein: CSAGHPWNEQFF.

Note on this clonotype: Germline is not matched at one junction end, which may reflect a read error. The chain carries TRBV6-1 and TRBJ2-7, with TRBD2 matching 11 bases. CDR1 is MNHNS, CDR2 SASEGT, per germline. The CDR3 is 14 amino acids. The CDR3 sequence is CAGSLTSGTYEQYF. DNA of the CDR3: TGTGCCGGCAGCTTGACTAGCGGGACCTACGAGCAGTACTTC.

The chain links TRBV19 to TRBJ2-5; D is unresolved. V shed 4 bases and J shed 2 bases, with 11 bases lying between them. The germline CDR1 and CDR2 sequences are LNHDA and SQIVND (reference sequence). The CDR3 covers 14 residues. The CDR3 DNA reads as TGTGCCAGTAGTAGGTCAGCTGTACAAGAGACCCAGTACTTC. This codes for CASSRSAVQETQYF.

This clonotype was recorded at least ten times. The CDR3 sequence: CASSLGQGFRQPQHF. The CDR3 region has the DNA TGTGCCAGCAGTTTAGGACAGGGATTTAGGCAGCCCCAGCATTTT. The chain links TRBV28 to TRBJ1-5; 8 bases line up with TRBD1. Germline CDR1 is MDHEN and CDR2 is SYDVKM. The V segment lost 2 bases and the J segment 7 bases; nucleotides outside the gene matches: 7. CDR3 length: 15 amino acids.

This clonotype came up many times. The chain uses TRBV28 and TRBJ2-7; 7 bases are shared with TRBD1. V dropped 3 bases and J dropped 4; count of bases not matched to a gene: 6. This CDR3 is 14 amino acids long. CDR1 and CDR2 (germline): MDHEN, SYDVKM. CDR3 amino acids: CASSLTGSAYEQYF. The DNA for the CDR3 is TGTGCCAGCAGTTTGACAGGGAGTGCATACGAGCAGTACTTC.

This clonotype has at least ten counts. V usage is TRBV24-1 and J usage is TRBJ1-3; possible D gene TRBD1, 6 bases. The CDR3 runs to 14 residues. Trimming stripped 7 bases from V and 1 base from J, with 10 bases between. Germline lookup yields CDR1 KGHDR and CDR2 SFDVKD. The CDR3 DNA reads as TGTGCCACCAGCGGGGGACATTCTGGAAACACCATATATTTT. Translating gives CATSGGHSGNTIYF.

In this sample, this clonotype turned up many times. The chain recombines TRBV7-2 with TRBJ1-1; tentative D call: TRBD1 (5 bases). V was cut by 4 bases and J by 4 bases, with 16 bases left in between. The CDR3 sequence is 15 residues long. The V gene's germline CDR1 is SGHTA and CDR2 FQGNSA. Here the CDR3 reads CASSSGLGSITEAFF. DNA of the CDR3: TGTGCCAGCAGCTCGGGACTTGGTTCGATCACTGAAGCTTTCTTT.

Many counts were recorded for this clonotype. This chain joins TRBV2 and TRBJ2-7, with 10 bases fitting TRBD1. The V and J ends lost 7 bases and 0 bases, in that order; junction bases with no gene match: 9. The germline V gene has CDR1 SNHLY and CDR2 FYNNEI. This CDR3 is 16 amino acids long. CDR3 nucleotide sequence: TGTGCCAGCACCTATGGGGGGACAGGGGACTCCTACGAGCAGTACTTC. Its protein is CASTYGGTGDSYEQYF.

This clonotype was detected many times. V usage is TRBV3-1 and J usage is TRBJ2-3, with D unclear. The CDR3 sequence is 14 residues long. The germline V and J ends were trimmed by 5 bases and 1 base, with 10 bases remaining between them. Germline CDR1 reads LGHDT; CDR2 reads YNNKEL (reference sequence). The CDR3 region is CASSTHQGTDTQYF. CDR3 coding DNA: TGTGCCAGCAGCACACATCAGGGCACAGATACGCAGTATTTT.

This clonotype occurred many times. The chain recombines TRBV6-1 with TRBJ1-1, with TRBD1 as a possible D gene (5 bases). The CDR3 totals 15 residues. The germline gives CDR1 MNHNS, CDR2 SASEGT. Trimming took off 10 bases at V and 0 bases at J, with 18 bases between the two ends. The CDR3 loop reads CATQDFGHLNTEAFF. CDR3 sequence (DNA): TGTGCCACCCAAGACTTTGGACATTTGAACACTGAAGCTTTCTTT.

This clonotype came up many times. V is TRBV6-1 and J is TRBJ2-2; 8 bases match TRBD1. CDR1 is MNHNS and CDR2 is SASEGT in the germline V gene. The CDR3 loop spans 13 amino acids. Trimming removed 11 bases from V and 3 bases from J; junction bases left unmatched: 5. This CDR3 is CAHSTGDTGELFF. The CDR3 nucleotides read TGTGCCCATTCGACAGGGGACACCGGGGAGCTGTTTTTT.

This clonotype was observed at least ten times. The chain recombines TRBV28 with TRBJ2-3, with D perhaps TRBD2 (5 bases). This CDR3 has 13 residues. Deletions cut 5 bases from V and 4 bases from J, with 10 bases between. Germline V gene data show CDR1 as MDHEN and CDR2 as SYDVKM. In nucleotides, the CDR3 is TGTGCCAGCAGTATTCCGAGGGCAGATACGCAGTATTTT. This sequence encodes CASSIPRADTQYF.